These 20 T cell receptor beta chains were all obtained from the same sample, sequenced in a study of blood T cell repertoires in COVID-19 (dated by TCRdb to 2018 to 2021). The library was built by means of the immunoSEQ multiplex PCR assay. TCRdb re-hosts the immuneACCESS table, in-frame sequences only. Its copies lack some clones; in the studies checked, an unresolved V gene accounts for under half of them, and the cause for the rest is not known. This sample lists around 300,000 clones; about nine tenths were detected once. The top ten constitute over 2% of the sample. Sequenced material: peripheral blood. The receptors derive from a woman in her 30s with COVID-19, enrolled during active disease.

The J gene is TRBJ2-2, the V gene TRBV30, with 9 nucleotides matching TRBD1. The CDR3 covers 14 residues. V trimming: 3 bases; J trimming: 8 bases; junction bases outside the gene matches: 7. Germline values: CDR1 GTSNPN, CDR2 SVGIG (reference sequence). CDR3 sequence reads: CAWSRGQGGGELFF. CDR3 coding DNA: TGTGCCTGGAGCAGGGGACAGGGAGGGGGGGAGCTGTTTTTT.

The V gene is TRBV30, the J gene TRBJ2-3; 12 positions match TRBD2. Germline trimming cut 0 bases from V and 2 bases from J; bases unmatched to any gene: 9. Germline assignment: CDR1 GTSNPN and CDR2 SVGIG (reference sequence). The CDR3 is made up of 18 amino acids. The CDR3 here is CAWSVTRTSGRSTDTQYF. The CDR3 DNA sequence: TGTGCCTGGAGTGTAACGAGAACTAGCGGGAGGTCCACAGATACGCAGTATTTT.

V is TRBV30 and J is TRBJ2-7; 13 bases are a match to TRBD2. The CDR3 consists of 18 residues. Germline CDR1 is GTSNPN and CDR2 is SVGIG (reference sequence). V shed 4 bases and J 0 bases; nucleotides not matched to a gene: 12. The CDR3 here is CAWTSPGLAGRSSYEQYF. In DNA, the CDR3 is TGTGCCTGGACCTCTCCGGGACTAGCGGGACGCAGCTCCTACGAGCAGTACTTC.

The chain links TRBV7-6 to TRBJ2-2, with D perhaps TRBD2 (6 bases). Germline V gives CDR1 SGHVS, CDR2 FNYEAQ. The germline V and J ends were trimmed by 5 bases and 1 base, with 17 bases remaining between them. The CDR3 contains 17 residues. The CDR3, as DNA: TGTGCCAGCAGCCCCCGGGTAGCGGAGGGGAACACCGGGGAGCTGTTTTTT. Its translation is CASSPRVAEGNTGELFF. Complete variable domain (other parts from reference TRBV7-6 and TRBJ2-2): GAGVSQSPRYKVTKRGQDVALRCDPISGHVSLYWYRQALGQGPEFLTYFNYEAQQDKSGLPNDRFSAERPEGSISTLTIQRTEQRDSAMYRCASSPRVAEGNTGELFFGEGSRLTVL.

The V and J genes are TRBV20-1 and TRBJ2-7; D might be TRBD2 (5 bases). V was clipped by 4 bases and J by 5 bases, with 9 bases between them. This CDR3 has 11 amino acids. The germline V gene encodes CDR1 DFQATT and CDR2 SNEGSKA (reference sequence). CDR3 nucleotide sequence: TGCAGTGCTATCCCCGGGAACGAGCAGTACTTC. It encodes CSAIPGNEQYF.

The chain employs TRBV21-1 and TRBJ2-1; the table gives TRBD2 as D, unverified against the DNA. TRBV21-1 is tagged as a pseudogene. The CDR3 runs to 16 residues. The CDR3 protein is CASSKDTAGGRNEQFF. The DNA of the CDR3 is TGTGCCAGCAGCAAAGATACAGCGGGAGGTCGCAATGAGCAGTTCTTC.

The chain links TRBV19 to TRBJ2-1; 8 bases agree with TRBD2. V shed 4 bases and J 4 bases; nucleotides not matched to a gene: 6. Germline CDR1 reads LNHDA; CDR2 reads SQIVND (reference sequence). The CDR3 has 15 amino acids. CDR3 sequence (DNA): TGTGCCAGTAGTACGGGACTAGGGCCATACAATGAGCAGTTCTTC. Protein product: CASSTGLGPYNEQFF.

The chain recombines TRBV12-3 or TRBV12-4 with TRBJ2-1; 8 bases align to TRBD2. V was pared by 6 bases and J by 15 bases, with 13 bases of the junction left unmatched. CDR3 size: 13 residues. DNA for the CDR3: TGTGCCAGCAGAGTTGGGAGTAGCGGGACCGCGTTCTTC. It encodes CASRVGSSGTAFF.

This chain uses TRBV19 with TRBJ2-2; 7 bases line up with TRBD2. CDR1 is LNHDA, CDR2 SQIVND, per germline (reference sequence). The J segment lost 2 bases and the V segment lost 10 bases, leaving 10 bases of the junction unmatched. The CDR3 totals 15 residues. CDR3 sequence: CATRTGGGNTGELFF. Written as DNA, the CDR3 is TGTGCCACCCGTACGGGCGGGGGAAACACCGGGGAGCTGTTTTTT.

This clone was seen just once. V usage is TRBV9 and J usage is TRBJ2-7, with D possibly matching TRBD1 (5 bases). The CDR3 extends over 15 amino acids. Germline V CDR1 and CDR2: SGDLS, YYNGEE. V was trimmed by 0 bases and J by 1 base, leaving 11 bases between them. This chain's CDR3 is CASSVASDSSYEQYF. CDR3 DNA: TGTGCCAGCAGCGTAGCCTCAGACAGTTCCTACGAGCAGTACTTC.

The chain employs TRBV19 and TRBJ1-6, with TRBD1 matching over 8 bases. This CDR3 has 15 residues. The germline V gene encodes CDR1 LNHDA and CDR2 SQIVND (reference sequence). V lost 4 bases to trimming and J lost 7 bases; unmatched junction nucleotides: 6. This CDR3 reads CASSTDRGDNSPLHF. Written as DNA, the CDR3 is TGTGCCAGTAGTACCGACAGGGGAGACAATTCACCCCTCCACTTT.

V and J are TRBV2 and TRBJ2-7, with 9 bases matching TRBD1. CDR1 is SNHLY, CDR2 FYNNEI, per germline. The CDR3 is made up of 14 amino acids. V lost 5 bases, J lost 5 bases, and 7 bases stayed unmatched. The CDR3 DNA sequence: TGTGCCAGCAGTTGGGGACAGGGCTTTGACGAGCAGTACTTC. Translation: CASSWGQGFDEQYF.

The chain uses TRBV29-1 and TRBJ1-2; 9 bases fit TRBD1. V trimming: 5 bases; J trimming: 8 bases; junction bases outside the gene matches: 12. From germline, CDR1 is SQVTM and CDR2 ANQGSEA. The CDR3 extends over 14 amino acids. The CDR3 sequence is CSVLPLQGAEGYTF. Written as DNA, the CDR3 is TGCAGCGTTCTTCCTTTACAGGGGGCGGAAGGCTACACCTTC.

This chain links TRBV29-1 with TRBJ1-1; 7 bases line up with TRBD1. The CDR3 covers 13 residues. Germline V gives CDR1 SQVTM, CDR2 ANQGSEA. V was pared by 3 bases and J by 4 bases, with 5 bases of the junction left unmatched. CDR3 bases: TGCAGCGTTGACCACAGGGGTGGCACTGAAGCTTTCTTT. It specifies CSVDHRGGTEAFF.

V gene TRBV5-8 combines with J gene TRBJ1-1; 8 bases are shared with TRBD1. V shed 3 bases and J 0 bases; nucleotides not matched to a gene: 7. Germline V gene sequence: CDR1 SGHTS, CDR2 YDEGEE. This CDR3 region has 16 residues. CDR3 in amino acids: CASSWDRRPLNTEAFF. DNA of the CDR3: TGTGCCAGCAGCTGGGACAGGAGACCCCTGAACACTGAAGCTTTCTTT.

In regard to this clone: Other DNA variants within this sample encode the same CDR3. This sequence joins TRBV3-1 (or the pseudogene TRBV3-2) and TRBJ2-3; D perhaps matches TRBD1 (5 bases). The CDR3 covers 14 residues. From germline, CDR1 is LGHDT and CDR2 YNNKEL (reference sequence). Between the trimmed V and J ends, which lost 1 base and 1 base, there was a span of 6 bases. The CDR3 DNA is TGTGCCAGCAGCCAAGGGGGCGGCACAGATACGCAGTATTTT. Translating it yields CASSQGGGTDTQYF.

The V gene is TRBV18, the J gene TRBJ1-1; no definite D call. The germline V and J ends were trimmed by 4 bases and 2 bases, with 14 bases remaining between them. The CDR3 consists of 15 residues. The germline gives CDR1 KGHSH, CDR2 LQKENI. DNA for the CDR3: TGTGCCAGCTCACTGGCAGGATCAGAAAACACTGAAGCTTTCTTT. It translates to CASSLAGSENTEAFF.

The V gene is TRBV9, the J gene TRBJ2-7; 9 nucleotides line up with TRBD1. Unmatched junction bases numbered 8, after V lost 0 bases and J lost 1 base. The CDR3 spans 17 residues. CDR1 and CDR2 (germline): SGDLS, YYNGEE. CDR3 nucleotide sequence: TGTGCCAGCAGCGTAGGCCCCGGGACAGGGAAATCCTACGAGCAGTACTTC. It encodes CASSVGPGTGKSYEQYF.

The chain employs TRBV7-9 and TRBJ1-1; 7 nucleotides match TRBD1. Germline-derived CDR1 and CDR2 are SEHNR and FQNEAQ (reference sequence). This CDR3 spans 14 amino acids. With 0 bases clipped from V and 2 bases from J, the junction kept 0 bases outside the gene matches. In nucleotides, the CDR3 is TGTGCCAGCAGCTTAGCAGGGGGCAACACTGAAGCTTTCTTT. Protein: CASSLAGGNTEAFF. Together with reference TRBV7-9 and TRBJ1-1, the CDR3 gives the full variable domain: DTGVSQNPRHKITKRGQNVTFRCDPISEHNRLYWYRQTLGQGPEFLTYFQNEAQLEKSRLLSDRFSAERPKGSFSTLEIQRTEQGDSAMYLCASSLAGGNTEAFFGQGTRLTVV.

The rearrangement joins TRBV30 to TRBJ1-2, with TRBD1 matching 9 bases. The CDR3 length is 13 residues. Trimming cost V 0 bases and J 6 bases; bases outside gene matches: 2. Looked up from germline, CDR1 is GTSNPN and CDR2 is SVGIG (reference sequence). The CDR3 is CAWSVQGANGYTF. The CDR3 DNA sequence: TGTGCCTGGAGTGTACAGGGGGCAAATGGCTACACCTTC. Full variable domain (remainder filled in from reference TRBV30 and TRBJ1-2): SQTIHQWPATLVQPVGSPLSLECTVEGTSNPNLYWYRQAAGRGLQLLFYSVGIGQISSEVPQNLSASRPQDRQFILSSKKLLLSDSGFYLCAWSVQGANGYTFGSGTRLTVV.